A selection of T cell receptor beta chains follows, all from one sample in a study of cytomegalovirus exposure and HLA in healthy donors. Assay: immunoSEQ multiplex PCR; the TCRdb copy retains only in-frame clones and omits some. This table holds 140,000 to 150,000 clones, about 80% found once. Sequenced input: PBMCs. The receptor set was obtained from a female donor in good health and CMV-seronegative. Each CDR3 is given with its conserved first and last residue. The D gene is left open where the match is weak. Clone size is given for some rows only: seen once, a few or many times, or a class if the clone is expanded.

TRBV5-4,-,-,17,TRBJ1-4,TGTGCCAGCAGCTTGGGACCCTATTCAGGGGTCGATGAAAAACTGTTTTTT,CASSLGPYSGVDEKLFF
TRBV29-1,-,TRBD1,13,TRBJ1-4,TGCAGCGTTGTCCGGGACAGCGATGAAAAACTGTTTTTT,CSVVRDSDEKLFF
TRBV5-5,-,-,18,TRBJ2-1,TGTGCCAGCAGCTTGGGGCAGGGTAGTACCCTCTCCTACAATGAGCAGTTCTTC,CASSLGQGSTLSYNEQFF
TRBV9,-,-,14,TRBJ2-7,TGTGCCAGCAGCGTAGGCGGCAGCACCTACGAGCAGTACTTC,CASSVGGSTYEQYF
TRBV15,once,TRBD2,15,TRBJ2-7,TGTGCCACCAGCACAGTACGAGCGGGGAGCGCCGAGCAGTACTTC,CATSTVRAGSAEQYF
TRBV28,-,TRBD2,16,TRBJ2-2,TGTGCCAGCAGTTTGAGTAGCGGGAGGGCCCCCGGGGAGCTGTTTTTT,CASSLSSGRAPGELFF
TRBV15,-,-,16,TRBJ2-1,TGTGCCACCAGCAGAGATGTCGGGGGATCCTACAATGAGCAGTTCTTC,CATSRDVGGSYNEQFF
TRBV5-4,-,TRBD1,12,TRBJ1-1,TGTGCCAGCAGCTTGGACCTCAGGGGGGCTTTCTTT,CASSLDLRGAFF
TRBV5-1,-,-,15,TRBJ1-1,TGCGCCAGCAGCCTGGGGCGGCAGCAGGGCAATGAAGCTTTCTTT,CASSLGRQQGNEAFF
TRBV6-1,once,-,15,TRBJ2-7,TGTGCCAGCAGAACCGGGGTTCCCCGCTCCTACGAGCAGTACTTC,CASRTGVPRSYEQYF
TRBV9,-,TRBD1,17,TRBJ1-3,TGTGCCAGCAGCGGAGCACCGGGACAGGGCTCTGGAAACACCATATATTTT,CASSGAPGQGSGNTIYF
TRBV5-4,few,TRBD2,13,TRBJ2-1,TGTGCCAGCAGTCTAGCGGGGTCAAATGAGCAGTTCTTC,CASSLAGSNEQFF